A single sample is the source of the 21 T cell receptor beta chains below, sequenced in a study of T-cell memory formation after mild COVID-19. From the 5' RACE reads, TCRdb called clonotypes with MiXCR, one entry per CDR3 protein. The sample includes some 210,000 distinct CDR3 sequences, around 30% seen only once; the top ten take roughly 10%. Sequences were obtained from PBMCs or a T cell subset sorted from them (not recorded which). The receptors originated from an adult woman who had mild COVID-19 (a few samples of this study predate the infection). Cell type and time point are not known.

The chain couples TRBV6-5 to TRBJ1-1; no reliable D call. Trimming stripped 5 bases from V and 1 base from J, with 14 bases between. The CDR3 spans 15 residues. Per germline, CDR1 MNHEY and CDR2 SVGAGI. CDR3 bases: TGTGCCAGCAGTCCTGGTGGTAACAAGAACACTGAAGCTTTCTTT. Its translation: CASSPGGNKNTEAFF.

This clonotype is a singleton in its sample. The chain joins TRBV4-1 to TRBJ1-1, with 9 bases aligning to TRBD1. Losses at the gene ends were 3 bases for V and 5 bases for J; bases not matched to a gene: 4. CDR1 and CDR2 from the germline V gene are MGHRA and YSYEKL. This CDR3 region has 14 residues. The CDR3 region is CASSHGTGRTEAFF. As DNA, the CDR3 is TGCGCCAGCAGCCACGGGACAGGGCGGACTGAAGCTTTCTTT.

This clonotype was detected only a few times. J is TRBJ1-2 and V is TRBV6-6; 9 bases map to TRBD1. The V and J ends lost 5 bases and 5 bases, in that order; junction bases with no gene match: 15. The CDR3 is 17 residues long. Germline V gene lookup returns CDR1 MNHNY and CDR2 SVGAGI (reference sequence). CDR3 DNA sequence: TGTGCCAGCAGTCCTACCAACCTGAAGACAGGGGGGTATGGCTACACCTTC. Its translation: CASSPTNLKTGGYGYTF.

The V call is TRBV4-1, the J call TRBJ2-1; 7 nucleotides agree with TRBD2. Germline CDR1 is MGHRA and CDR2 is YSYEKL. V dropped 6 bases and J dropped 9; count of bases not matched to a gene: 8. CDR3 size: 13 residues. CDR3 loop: CASRGEGVAEQFF. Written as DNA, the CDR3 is TGCGCCAGCAGGGGGGAGGGAGTTGCTGAGCAGTTCTTC.

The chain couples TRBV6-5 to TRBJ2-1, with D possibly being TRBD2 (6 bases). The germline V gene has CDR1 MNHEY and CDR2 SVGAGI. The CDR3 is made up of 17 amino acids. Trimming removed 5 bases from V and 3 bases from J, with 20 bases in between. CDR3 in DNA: TGTGCCAGCAGTGCCCAAAGAGGCGGGAACCTCTACAATGAGCAGTTCTTC. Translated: CASSAQRGGNLYNEQFF.

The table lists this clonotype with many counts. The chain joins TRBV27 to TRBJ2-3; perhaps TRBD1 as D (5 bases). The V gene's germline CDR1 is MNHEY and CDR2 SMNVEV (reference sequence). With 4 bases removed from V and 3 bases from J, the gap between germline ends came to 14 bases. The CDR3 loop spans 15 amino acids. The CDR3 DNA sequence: TGTGCCAGCAGTTCCAGGGTTGTAGGGACAGATACGCAGTATTTT. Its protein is CASSSRVVGTDTQYF.

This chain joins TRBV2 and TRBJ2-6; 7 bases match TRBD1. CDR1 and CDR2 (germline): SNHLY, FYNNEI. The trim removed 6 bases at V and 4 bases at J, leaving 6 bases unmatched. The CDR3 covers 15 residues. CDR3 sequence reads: CASRTTGTGANVLTF. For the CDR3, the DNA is TGTGCCAGCAGGACGACAGGGACAGGGGCCAACGTCCTGACTTTC.

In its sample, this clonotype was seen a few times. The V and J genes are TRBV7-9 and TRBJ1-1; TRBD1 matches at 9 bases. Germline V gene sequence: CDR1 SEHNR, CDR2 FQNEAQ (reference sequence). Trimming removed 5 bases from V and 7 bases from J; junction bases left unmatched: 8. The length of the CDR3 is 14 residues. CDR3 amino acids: CASSLPGQGNEAFF. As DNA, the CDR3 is TGTGCCAGCAGCCTCCCGGGACAGGGTAATGAAGCTTTCTTT.

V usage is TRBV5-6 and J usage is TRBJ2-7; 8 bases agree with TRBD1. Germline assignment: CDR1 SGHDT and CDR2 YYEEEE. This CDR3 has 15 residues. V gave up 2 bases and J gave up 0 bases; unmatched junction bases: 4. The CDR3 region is CASSFRQGSSYEQYF. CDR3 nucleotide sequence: TGTGCCAGCAGCTTTCGACAGGGGAGCTCCTACGAGCAGTACTTC. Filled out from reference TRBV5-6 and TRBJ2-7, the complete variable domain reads DAGVTQSPTHLIKTRGQQVTLRCSPKSGHDTVSWYQQALGQGPQFIFQYYEEEERQRGNFPDRFSGHQFPNYSSELNVNALLLGDSALYLCASSFRQGSSYEQYFGPGTRLTVT.

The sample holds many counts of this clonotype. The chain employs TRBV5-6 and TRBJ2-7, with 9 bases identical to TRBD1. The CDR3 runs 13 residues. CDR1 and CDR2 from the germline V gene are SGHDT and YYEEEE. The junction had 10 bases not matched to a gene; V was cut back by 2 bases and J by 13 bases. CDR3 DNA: TGTGCCAGCAGCTTAGAGCCGGGACAGGGCTCCTACTTC. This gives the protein CASSLEPGQGSYF.

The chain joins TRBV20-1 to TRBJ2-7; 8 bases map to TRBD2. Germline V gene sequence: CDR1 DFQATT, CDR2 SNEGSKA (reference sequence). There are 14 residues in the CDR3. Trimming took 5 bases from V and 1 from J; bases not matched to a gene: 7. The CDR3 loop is CSAESGSRSYEQYF. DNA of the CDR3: TGCAGTGCTGAAAGCGGGAGTAGGTCCTACGAGCAGTACTTC.

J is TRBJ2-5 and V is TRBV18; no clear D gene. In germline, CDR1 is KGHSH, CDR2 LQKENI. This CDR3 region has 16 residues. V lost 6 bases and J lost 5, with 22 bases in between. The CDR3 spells CASSLQEELISETQYF. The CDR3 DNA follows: TGTGCCAGCTCGCTCCAAGAGGAACTGATCTCCGAGACCCAGTACTTC.

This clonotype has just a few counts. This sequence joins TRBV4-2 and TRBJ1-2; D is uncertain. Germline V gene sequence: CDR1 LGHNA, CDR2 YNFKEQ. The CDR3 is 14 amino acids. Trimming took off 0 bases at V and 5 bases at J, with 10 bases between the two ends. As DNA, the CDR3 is TGTGCCAGCAGCCAAGATTTGAACCTTTATGGCTACACCTTC. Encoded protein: CASSQDLNLYGYTF.

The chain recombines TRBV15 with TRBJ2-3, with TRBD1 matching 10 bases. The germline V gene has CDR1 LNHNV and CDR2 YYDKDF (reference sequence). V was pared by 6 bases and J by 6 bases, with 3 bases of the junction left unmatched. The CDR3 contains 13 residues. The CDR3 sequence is CATRRTGGDTQYF. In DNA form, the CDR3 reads TGTGCCACCAGGCGGACAGGGGGTGATACGCAGTATTTT.

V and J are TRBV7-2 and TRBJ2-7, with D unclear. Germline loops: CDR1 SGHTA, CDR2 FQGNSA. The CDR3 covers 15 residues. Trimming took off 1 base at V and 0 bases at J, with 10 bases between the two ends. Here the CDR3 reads CASSLGLGSSYEQYF. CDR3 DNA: TGTGCCAGCAGCTTAGGTCTCGGATCCTCCTACGAGCAGTACTTC. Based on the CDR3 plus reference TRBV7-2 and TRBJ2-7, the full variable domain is GAGVSQSPSNKVTEKGKDVELRCDPISGHTALYWYRQSLGQGLEFLIYFQGNSAPDKSGLPSDRFSAERTGGSVSTLTIQRTQQEDSAVYLCASSLGLGSSYEQYFGPGTRLTVT.

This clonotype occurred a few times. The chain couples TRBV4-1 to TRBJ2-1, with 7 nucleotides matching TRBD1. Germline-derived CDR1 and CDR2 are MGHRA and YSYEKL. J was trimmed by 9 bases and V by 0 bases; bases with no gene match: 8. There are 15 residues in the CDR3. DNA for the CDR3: TGCGCCAGCAGCCAAGATTATGGGACAGCGAGTGAGCAGTTCTTC. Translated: CASSQDYGTASEQFF.

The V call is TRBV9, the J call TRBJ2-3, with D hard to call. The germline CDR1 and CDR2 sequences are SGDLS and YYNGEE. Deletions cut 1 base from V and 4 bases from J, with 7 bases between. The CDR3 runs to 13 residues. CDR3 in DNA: TGTGCCAGCAGCGTACAGGTCTCAGATACGCAGTATTTT. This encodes CASSVQVSDTQYF. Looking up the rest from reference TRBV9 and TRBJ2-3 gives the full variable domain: DSGVTQTPKHLITATGQRVTLRCSPRSGDLSVYWYQQSLDQGLQFLIQYYNGEERAKGNILERFSAQQFPDLHSELNLSSLELGDSALYFCASSVQVSDTQYFGPGTRLTVL.

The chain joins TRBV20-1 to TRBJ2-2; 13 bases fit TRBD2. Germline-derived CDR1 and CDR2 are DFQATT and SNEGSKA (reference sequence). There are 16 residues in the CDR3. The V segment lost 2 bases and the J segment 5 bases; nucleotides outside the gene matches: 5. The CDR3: CSARRGTSGVTGELFF. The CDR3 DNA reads TGCAGTGCTAGACGGGGGACTAGCGGGGTAACCGGGGAGCTGTTTTTT.

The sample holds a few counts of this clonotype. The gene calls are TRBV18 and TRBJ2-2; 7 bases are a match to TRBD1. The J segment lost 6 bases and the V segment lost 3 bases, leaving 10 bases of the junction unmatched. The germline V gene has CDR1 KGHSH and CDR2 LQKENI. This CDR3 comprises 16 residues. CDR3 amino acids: CASSPEDRSWAGELFF. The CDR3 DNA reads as TGTGCCAGCTCACCGGAGGACAGGTCTTGGGCCGGGGAGCTGTTTTTT.

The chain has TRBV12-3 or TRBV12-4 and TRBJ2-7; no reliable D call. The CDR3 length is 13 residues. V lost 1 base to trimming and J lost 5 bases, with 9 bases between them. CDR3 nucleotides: TGTGCCAGCAGTTTAGAAATACGTCACGAGCAGTACTTC. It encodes CASSLEIRHEQYF.

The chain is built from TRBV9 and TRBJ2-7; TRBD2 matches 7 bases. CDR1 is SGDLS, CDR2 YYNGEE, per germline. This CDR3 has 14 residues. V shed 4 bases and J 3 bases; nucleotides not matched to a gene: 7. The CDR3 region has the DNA TGTGCCAGCAGCCCGGGGGGACTGAACTACGAGCAGTACTTC. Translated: CASSPGGLNYEQYF.